These T cell receptor beta chains were read from a single sample in a study of blood T cells in healthy people across ages. TCRdb passed the 5' RACE reads through MiXCR, listing each CDR3 protein once. The data show 920,000 or so distinct CDR3 sequences, over 35% seen once. Sequencing input: blood. The receptors shown here come from a woman in her sixties in good health. Each CDR3 is given with its conserved first and last residue. The order of the fields is V gene, J gene, CDR3 protein.

>TRBV27|TRBJ2-5
CASSFDRQETQYF
>TRBV7-6|TRBJ2-7
CASSGPGLASHEQYF
>TRBV20-1|TRBJ1-1
CSAREVFRGEVAFF
>TRBV28|TRBJ1-2
CASTATGAYGYTF
>TRBV29-1|TRBJ1-2
CSVPTPSTDGYTF
>TRBV6-2/TRBV6-3|TRBJ1-5
CASSPSPSGGALWWQPQHF
>TRBV6-6|TRBJ2-1
CASSWTDNNEQFF
>TRBV18|TRBJ2-1
CASSTLHTREGNEQFF
>TRBV5-1|TRBJ2-1
CASSSGLKGGYNEQFF
>TRBV10-3|TRBJ2-3
CAISALGDTQYF
>TRBV7-2|TRBJ1-4
CASSRQAGANEKLFF
>TRBV29-1|TRBJ2-3
CSVSGRARDTQYF
>TRBV25-1|TRBJ1-6
CASSDAAWALHF
>TRBV4-2|TRBJ2-3
CASSHSTRWGGSGTDTQYF
>TRBV9|TRBJ2-7
CASSPRARGDEQYF
>TRBV11-1|TRBJ2-7
CASSLGPAGEQYF
>TRBV7-9|TRBJ2-1
CASSARDGYNEQFF
>TRBV9|TRBJ2-7
CASSVETGSSYEQYF
>TRBV25-1|TRBJ2-6
CASGANVLTF
>TRBV2|TRBJ2-1
CASSEEGPSSHEQFF
>TRBV6-6|TRBJ2-7
CASSFKTGGQGSYEQYF
>TRBV29-1|TRBJ2-1
CSVGDGSYNEQFF
>TRBV5-1|TRBJ2-7
CASSLQGQGANDQYF
>TRBV5-1|TRBJ2-1
CASSLIEDNEQFF
>TRBV29-1|TRBJ2-6
CSAGTQRSGANVLTF
>TRBV3-1|TRBJ2-3
CASSQVDRGRDTDTQYF
>TRBV20-1|TRBJ2-3
CSARDMGGMTFSTSTDTQYF
>TRBV5-6|TRBJ2-2
CASSLVSSSGTGGLFF
>TRBV6-5|TRBJ2-7
CASSRLSSYNEQYF
>TRBV20-1|TRBJ2-7
CSAERGSYEQYF
>TRBV19|TRBJ2-1
CATRDRSHNEQFF
>TRBV5-1|TRBJ2-3
CASAPIGQGGDTQYF
>TRBV5-1|TRBJ2-3
CASAPSSTDTQYF
>TRBV20-1|TRBJ2-3
CSAAAAALVDTQYF
>TRBV20-1|-
CSARDRRAGDFSYNEQYF
>TRBV9|TRBJ2-3
CASSVEGWAADTQYF
>TRBV6-5|TRBJ2-5
CASQPGLGEQYF
>TRBV7-8|TRBJ2-5
CASSFDGTSGSRGQYF
>TRBV9|TRBJ2-1
CASSVGLSGSFYNEQFF
>TRBV5-5|TRBJ2-7
CASSDRWGRGDYEQYF
>TRBV28|TRBJ2-3
CASSSRGTQYF
>TRBV2|TRBJ2-1
CASKRGDRVNEQFF
>TRBV2|-
CASLLDRVYEQYF
>TRBV29-1|TRBJ1-4
CSVWGDSSEKLFF
>TRBV9|TRBJ2-5
CASSVGWGSRETQYF
>TRBV15|-
CATSRDRLRYEQYF
>TRBV28|TRBJ1-1
CAGAMAGNTEAFF
>TRBV6-2/TRBV6-3|TRBJ1-1
CASMHGGSPNTEAFF
>TRBV12-3/TRBV12-4|TRBJ1-4
CASSLAGNNEKLFF
>TRBV3-1|TRBJ1-4
CASSQSGTEKLFF
>TRBV6-6|TRBJ2-2
CASREGHTGELFF
>TRBV30|TRBJ2-7
CALEFFGRWSGYEQYF
>TRBV10-2|TRBJ1-1
CASSDRGRDTEAFF
>TRBV28|TRBJ2-3
CASSLRTSGRAVDTQYF
>TRBV12-3/TRBV12-4|TRBJ2-7
CASSTRTSPNYEQYF
>TRBV20-1|TRBJ2-1
CSARRRALSDEQFF
>TRBV10-3|TRBJ2-6
CAISDSSSGANVLTF
>TRBV6-5|TRBJ2-4
CASSPGQKDIQYF
>TRBV6-5|TRBJ2-5
CASSRRDGQETQYF